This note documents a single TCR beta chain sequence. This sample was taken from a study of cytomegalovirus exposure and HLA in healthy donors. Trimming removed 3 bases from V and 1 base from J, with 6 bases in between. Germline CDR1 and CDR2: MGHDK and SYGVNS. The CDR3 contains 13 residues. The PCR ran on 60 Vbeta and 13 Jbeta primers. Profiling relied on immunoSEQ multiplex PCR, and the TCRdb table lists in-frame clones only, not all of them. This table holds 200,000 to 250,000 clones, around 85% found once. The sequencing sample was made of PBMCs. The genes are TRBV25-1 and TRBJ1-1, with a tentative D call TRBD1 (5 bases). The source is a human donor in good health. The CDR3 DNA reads TGTGCCAGCAGTGAGCAGGGGAACACTGAAGCTTTCTTT. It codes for CASSEQGNTEAFF.